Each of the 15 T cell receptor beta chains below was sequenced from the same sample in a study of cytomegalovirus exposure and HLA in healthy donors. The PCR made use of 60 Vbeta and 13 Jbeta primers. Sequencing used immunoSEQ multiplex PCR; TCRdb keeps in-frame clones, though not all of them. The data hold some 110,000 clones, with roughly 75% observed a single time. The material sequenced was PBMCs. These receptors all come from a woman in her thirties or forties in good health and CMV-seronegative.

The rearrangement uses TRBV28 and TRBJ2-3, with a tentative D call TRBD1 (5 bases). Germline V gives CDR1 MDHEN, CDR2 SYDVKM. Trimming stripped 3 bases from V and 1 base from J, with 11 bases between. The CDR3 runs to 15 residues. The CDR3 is CASSLGQARTDTQYF. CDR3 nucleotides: TGTGCCAGCAGTTTGGGGCAGGCTCGCACAGATACGCAGTATTTT.

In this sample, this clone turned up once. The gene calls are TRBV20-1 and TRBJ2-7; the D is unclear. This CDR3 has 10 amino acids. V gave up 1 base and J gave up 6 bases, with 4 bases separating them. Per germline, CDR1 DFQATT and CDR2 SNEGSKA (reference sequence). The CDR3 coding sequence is TGCAGTGCTAGAGTCTCCGAGCAGTACTTC. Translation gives CSARVSEQYF.

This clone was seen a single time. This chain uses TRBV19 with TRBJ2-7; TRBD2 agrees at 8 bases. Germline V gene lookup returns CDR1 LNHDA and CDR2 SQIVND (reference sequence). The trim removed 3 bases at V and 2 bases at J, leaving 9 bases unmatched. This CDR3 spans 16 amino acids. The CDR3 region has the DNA TGTGCCAGTAGTATGGGAAGGCCGGGAGGGCCCTACGAGCAGTACTTC. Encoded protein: CASSMGRPGGPYEQYF. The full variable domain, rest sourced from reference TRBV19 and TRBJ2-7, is DGGITQSPKYLFRKEGQNVTLSCEQNLNHDAMYWYRQDPGQGLRLIYYSQIVNDFQKGDIAEGYSVSREKKESFPLTVTSAQKNPTAFYLCASSMGRPGGPYEQYFGPGTRLTVT.

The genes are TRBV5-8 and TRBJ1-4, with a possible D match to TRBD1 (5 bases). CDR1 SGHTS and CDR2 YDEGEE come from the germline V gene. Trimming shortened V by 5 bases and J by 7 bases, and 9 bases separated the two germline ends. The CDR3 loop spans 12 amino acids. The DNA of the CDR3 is TGTGCCAGCAGTCCACAGGTTGAAAAACTGTTTTTT. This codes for CASSPQVEKLFF.

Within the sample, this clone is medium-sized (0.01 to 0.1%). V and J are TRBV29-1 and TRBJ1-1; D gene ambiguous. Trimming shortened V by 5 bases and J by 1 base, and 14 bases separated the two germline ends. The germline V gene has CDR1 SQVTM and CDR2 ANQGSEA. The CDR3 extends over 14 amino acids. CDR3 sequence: CSVIPPTPNTEAFF. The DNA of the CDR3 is TGCAGCGTTATCCCCCCAACTCCGAACACTGAAGCTTTCTTT.

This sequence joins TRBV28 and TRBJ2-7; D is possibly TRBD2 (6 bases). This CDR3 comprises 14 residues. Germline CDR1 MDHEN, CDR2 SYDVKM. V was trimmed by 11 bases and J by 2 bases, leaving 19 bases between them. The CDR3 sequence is CAALGGSGTYEQYF. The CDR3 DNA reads TGTGCCGCTCTAGGAGGGAGCGGTACCTACGAGCAGTACTTC.

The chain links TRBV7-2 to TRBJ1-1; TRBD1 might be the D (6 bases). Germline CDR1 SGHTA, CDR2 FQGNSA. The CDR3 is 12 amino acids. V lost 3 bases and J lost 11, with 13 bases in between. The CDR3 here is CASSLDSLVAFF. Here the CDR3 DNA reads TGTGCCAGCAGCTTGGACAGTCTGGTCGCTTTCTTT.

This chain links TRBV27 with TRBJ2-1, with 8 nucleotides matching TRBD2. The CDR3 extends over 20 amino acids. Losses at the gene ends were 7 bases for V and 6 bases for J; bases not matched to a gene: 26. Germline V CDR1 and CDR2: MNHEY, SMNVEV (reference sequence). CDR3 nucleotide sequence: TGTGCCAGCACTTTCCTAACGAGCGGGAGTTTAGGGGTCGGACCCAATGAGCAGTTCTTC. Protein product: CASTFLTSGSLGVGPNEQFF.

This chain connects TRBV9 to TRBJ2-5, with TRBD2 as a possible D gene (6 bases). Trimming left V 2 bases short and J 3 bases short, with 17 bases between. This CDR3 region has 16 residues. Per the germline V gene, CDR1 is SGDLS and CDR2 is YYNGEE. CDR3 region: CASSVGVSGPEETQYF. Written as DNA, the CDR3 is TGTGCCAGCAGCGTGGGCGTTAGCGGACCTGAAGAGACCCAGTACTTC.

Here the CDR3 reads CASSYKVTSGYNEQFF. DNA of the CDR3: TGTGCCAGCAGTTACAAAGTGACTAGCGGCTACAATGAGCAGTTCTTC. V and J are TRBV6-5 and TRBJ2-1, with 9 bases that match TRBD2. The CDR3 totals 16 residues. Unmatched junction bases numbered 5, after V lost 2 bases and J lost 3 bases. CDR1 and CDR2 (germline): MNHEY, SVGAGI.

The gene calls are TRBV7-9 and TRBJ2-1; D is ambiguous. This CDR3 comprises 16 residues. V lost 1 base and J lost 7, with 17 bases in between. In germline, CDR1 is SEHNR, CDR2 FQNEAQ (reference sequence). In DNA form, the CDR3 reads TGTGCCAGCAGCTTAGGTGGGCGCAAAAGCCAGAATGAGCAGTTCTTC. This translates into CASSLGGRKSQNEQFF. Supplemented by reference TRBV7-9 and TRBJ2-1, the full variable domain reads DTGVSQNPRHKITKRGQNVTFRCDPISEHNRLYWYRQTLGQGPEFLTYFQNEAQLEKSRLLSDRFSAERPKGSFSTLEIQRTEQGDSAMYLCASSLGGRKSQNEQFFGPGTRLTVL.

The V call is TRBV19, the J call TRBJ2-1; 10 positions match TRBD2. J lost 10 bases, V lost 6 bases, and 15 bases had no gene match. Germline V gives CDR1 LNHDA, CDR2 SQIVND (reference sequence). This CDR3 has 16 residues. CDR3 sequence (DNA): TGTGCCAGTAGGGACACCGGGACTAGCGTCAGCAAGGAGCAGTTCTTC. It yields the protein CASRDTGTSVSKEQFF. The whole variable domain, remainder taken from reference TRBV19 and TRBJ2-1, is DGGITQSPKYLFRKEGQNVTLSCEQNLNHDAMYWYRQDPGQGLRLIYYSQIVNDFQKGDIAEGYSVSREKKESFPLTVTSAQKNPTAFYLCASRDTGTSVSKEQFFGPGTRLTVL.

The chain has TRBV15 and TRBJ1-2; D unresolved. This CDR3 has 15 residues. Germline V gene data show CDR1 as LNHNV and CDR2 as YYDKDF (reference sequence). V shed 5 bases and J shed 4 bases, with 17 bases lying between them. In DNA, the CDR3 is TGTGCCACCAGCCCTAGACCGCTCCTGACCTATGGCTACACCTTC. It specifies CATSPRPLLTYGYTF.

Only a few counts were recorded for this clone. CDR3 residues: CASSVPRTSGSNEQFF. In nucleotides, the CDR3 is TGTGCCAGCAGCGTCCCACGGACTAGCGGGAGCAATGAGCAGTTCTTC. The chain carries TRBV5-6 and TRBJ2-1, with 13 bases fitting TRBD2. The germline V gene encodes CDR1 SGHDT and CDR2 YYEEEE. The CDR3 loop spans 16 amino acids. V lost 4 bases, J lost 6 bases, and 7 bases stayed unmatched.

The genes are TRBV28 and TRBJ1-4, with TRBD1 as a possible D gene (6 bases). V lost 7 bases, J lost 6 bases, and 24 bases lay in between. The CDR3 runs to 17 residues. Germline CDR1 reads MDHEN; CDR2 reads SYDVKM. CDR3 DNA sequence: TGTGCCAGCACCTCCGGGGTGGGGGGGGGCTTTTATGAAAAACTGTTTTTT. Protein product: CASTSGVGGGFYEKLFF.